This record concerns one T cell receptor beta chain sequence. The target of this receptor is not known. There are no base qualities to consult, and no much larger clone falls within one base. Libraries were built with 5' RACE. TCRdb shows the sequencer as Illumina HiSeq 2000. Template switching introduced a universal primer binding site; the final cDNA contained a unique molecular identifier, enabling accurate counting of TCR cDNA molecules. Specific primers in the conserved constant-segment region were used to synthesize first-strand cDNA for the TCR alpha and beta chains. To control for contamination, every cDNA library carried two barcodes: a SMART-Mk sample barcode plus Illumina barcodes. TruSeq adapter sequences along with Illumina sample barcodes were introduced in two successive PCR steps. The Illumina HiSeq platform was used with custom primers to sequence TCR alpha and beta cDNA libraries. Processing in the source paper ran as follows. MiGEC was used to process raw reads and extract unique molecular identifiers, and MiXCR was used to find CDR3 positions. Recombination models were inferred per individual with the repgenHMM and IGoR tools using an EM algorithm. The analysis of shared clonotypes was done with the tcR package in R, with sharing normalized by the product of cloneset sizes. To study raw recombination without the effects of thymic and clonal selection, out-of-frame nonproductive sequences were analyzed. TCRdb's own reprocessing of the public reads used fastp at Q25 and MiXCR and kept productive beta chains. Every distinct CDR3 protein forms one entry, paired with its most common genes and DNA. These V and J calls derive from TCRdb rather than the authors' analysis. This sample lists roughly 250,000 distinct CDR3 sequences; over 11% were detected once. Approximately 10% of the sample belongs to the ten largest clones.

This specimen comes from a study of identical twins (dated by TCRdb to the mid-2010s). About the study as a whole: TCR alpha and beta repertoires from monozygotic twins, unrelated adults of various ages and cord blood were deep-sequenced to test whether fetal clonotypes persist. To rule out contamination, the twin experiments were replicated at different times with different library preparation protocols.

Summary of the overall study and its limitations: Because the same donors could not be followed over many years, conclusions were based on cross-sectional statistical analysis. Out-of-frame TCR alpha sharing in monozygotic twins was systematically underestimated by recombination models, whereas sharing between unrelated individuals was in agreement with the recombination models. Zero-insertion analyses could be partly confounded by invariant T cells such as MAIT and iNKT, though diverse VJ usage argued against such confounding for most clonotypes. The excess sharing between twins in beta out-of-frame sequences was weaker because fewer shared sequences reduced the signal-to-noise ratio. Fewer insertions were carried by abundant cord blood beta clonotypes; a weaker similar trend was observed in young adult naive repertoires, while no such trend was observed in memory repertoires. Compared with coincidental sharing between unrelated individuals, out-of-frame TCR alpha sequences shared between twins had an excess of sequences with low generation probability.

Every donor in the study was a healthy Caucasian. Using Miltenyi CD45RO+ enrichment and human naive T-cell isolation kits, memory (CD45RO+) and naive T cells were isolated from PBMC. Relative to germline, V is 5 bases shorter and J is 0 bases shorter, with 11 bases between their ends. The germline V gene supplies CDR1 MNHNS and CDR2 SASEGT. Its CDR3 holds 15 amino acids, cysteine through phenylalanine. Of all the DNA, just the CDR3 is kept, 45 bases in frame from base 1. The chain is encoded by TRBV6-1 joined to TRBJ2-1; the D gene is perhaps TRBD1 or TRBD2, each of them matching over 5 bases. This TCR was recovered from a woman aged 18 to 35 in good health. Sequenced material: memory (CD45RO+) T cells sorted from blood. Explained via the paper, the cell subset or site label denotes: CD45RO+ enriched T cells. The CDR3 protein is CASSREGTSYNEQFF. The sequenced DNA is TGTGCCAGCAGTCGTGAGGGGACCTCCTACAATGAGCAGTTCTTC.